One T cell receptor (beta chain) is described in this entry. Its target is not known. Other DNA sequences from this sample encode an identical CDR3 as well. CD45RO negativity and positive selection for CCR7 defined naive CD8 cells, a population that excluded terminally differentiated effector memory CD45RA+ cells. All donors were healthy HIV-negative adults lacking recent acute infections or vaccinations. CDR1 and CDR2 from the germline V gene are MNHEY and SMNVEV (reference sequence). V lost 3 bases, J lost 4 bases, and 10 bases lay in between. The CDR3 is 14 amino acids. This sample was taken from a study of shared clonotypes between healthy human individuals. Points from the study as a whole: Against clonotypes common to all four donors, non-shared ones had lower generation probabilities.

TCRdb's table, derived via immunoSEQ multiplex PCR, lists solely in-frame clones and lacks some. Counted here are 800,000 to 950,000 clones, about 96% occurring once; the ten biggest clones make up under 0.3%. This TCR was recovered from a man aged 25-45 years in good health. The chain carries TRBV27 and TRBJ2-1; D is unclear. What was sequenced was naive CD8+ T cells sorted from blood. The CDR3 coding sequence is TGTGCCAGCAGTTTGGTACTGGGGTACAATGAGCAGTTCTTC. This gives the protein CASSLVLGYNEQFF.